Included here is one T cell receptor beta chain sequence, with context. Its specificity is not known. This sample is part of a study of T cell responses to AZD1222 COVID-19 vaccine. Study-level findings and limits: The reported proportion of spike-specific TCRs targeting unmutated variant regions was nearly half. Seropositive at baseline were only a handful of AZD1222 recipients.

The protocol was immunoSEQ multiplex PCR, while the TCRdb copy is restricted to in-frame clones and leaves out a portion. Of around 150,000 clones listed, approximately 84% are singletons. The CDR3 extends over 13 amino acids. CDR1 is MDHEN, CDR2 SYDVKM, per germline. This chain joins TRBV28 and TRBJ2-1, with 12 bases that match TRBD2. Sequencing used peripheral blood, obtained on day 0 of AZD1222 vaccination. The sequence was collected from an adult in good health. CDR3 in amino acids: CVVLAGGGNEQFF. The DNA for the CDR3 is TGTGTGGTACTAGCGGGGGGTGGGAATGAGCAGTTCTTC.